These 12 T cell receptor beta chains came from one sample sequenced in a study of T cell clonality in common variable immunodeficiency. Generated by immunoSEQ multiplex PCR, the TCRdb table keeps only in-frame clones and is missing some. Observed in the sample are 50,000 to 70,000 clones, none of them singletons. The sequenced sample was peripheral blood mononuclear cells. The receptors come from a person aged 18-70 years in good health.

The table lists this clone with many counts. The read ends 3 residues early relative to the CDR3; the germline J gene fills the gap. The gene calls are TRBV19 and TRBJ2-7, with 7 bases fitting TRBD2. The junction had 7 bases not matched to a gene; V was cut back by 3 bases and J by 2 bases. The CDR3 is made up of 15 amino acids. Germline V CDR1 and CDR2: LNHDA, SQIVND (reference sequence). CDR3 bases read: TGTGCCAGTAGTATCGGTAGCGGGCCCACCTACGAG. Its protein product is CASSIGSGPTYE. The whole CDR3 sequence is CASSIGSGPTYEQYF.

In this sample, this clone turned up many times. The read ends 3 residues shy of where the CDR3 ends; the end is completed using the germline J gene. The V gene is TRBV19, the J gene TRBJ1-3; weak D call: TRBD1 (5 bases). The CDR3 contains 15 residues. CDR1 and CDR2 from the germline V gene are LNHDA and SQIVND (reference sequence). Trimming removed 5 bases at V and 3 bases at J, with 14 bases between. CDR3 sequence: CASSAQGRDGNTIYF. CDR3 DNA (partial): TGTGCCAGTAGTGCCCAGGGTCGAGATGGAAACACC.

As for this clone: The CDR3 end lies 3 residues beyond the end of the read and is filled in from the germline J gene. The V and J genes are TRBV7-9 and TRBJ1-1; TRBD1 is a possible D gene (6 bases). From germline, CDR1 is SEHNR and CDR2 FQNEAQ (reference sequence). The CDR3 is 13 residues long. The V and J ends lost 6 bases and 4 bases respectively, with 12 bases between them. CDR3 DNA (partial): TGTGCCAGCAGGGTGGGGGCAGGCACTGAA. This sequence encodes CASRVGAGTE. The whole CDR3 reads CASRVGAGTEAFF. Combining the CDR3 with reference TRBV7-9 and TRBJ1-1 gives the whole variable domain DTGVSQNPRHKITKRGQNVTFRCDPISEHNRLYWYRQTLGQGPEFLTYFQNEAQLEKSRLLSDRFSAERPKGSFSTLEIQRTEQGDSAMYLCASRVGAGTEAFFGQGTRLTVV.

This clone was counted many times. The read terminates 3 residues before the CDR3 end, so the remaining end is supplied by the germline J gene. V is TRBV10-3 and J is TRBJ2-3; D unresolved. In germline, CDR1 is ENHRY, CDR2 SYGVKD. With 3 bases removed from V and 5 bases from J, the gap between germline ends came to 3 bases. The CDR3 covers 11 residues. The sequenced CDR3 bases are TGTGCCATCAGTGACCGAGATACG. It encodes CAISDRDT. The whole CDR3 is CAISDRDTQYF.

The table lists this clone with many counts. The read finishes 3 residues shy of the CDR3 end, and the germline J gene is used to complete it. The chain couples TRBV5-1 to TRBJ2-1, with 10 bases matching TRBD2. The germline V gene has CDR1 SGHRS and CDR2 YFSETQ. The V and J ends lost 0 bases and 9 bases, in that order; junction bases with no gene match: 9. This CDR3 has 16 amino acids. CDR3 DNA, as far as it was read: TGCGCCAGCAGCTTGGTGAGCAGCGGGAGGGAGAGTGAG. Its protein is CASSLVSSGRESE. The complete CDR3 protein is CASSLVSSGRESEQFF. Full variable domain (rest looked up from reference TRBV5-1 and TRBJ2-1): KAGVTQTPRYLIKTRGQQVTLSCSPISGHRSVSWYQQTPGQGLQFLFEYFSETQRNKGNFPGRFSGRQFSNSRSEMNVSTLELGDSALYLCASSLVSSGRESEQFFGPGTRLTVL.

This clone was detected ten times or more. The CDR3 is cut off 3 residues early in the read; its end comes from the germline J gene. V gene TRBV7-2 combines with J gene TRBJ2-7, with 7 positions matching TRBD2. Trimming cost V 0 bases and J 4 bases; bases outside gene matches: 12. Per the germline V gene, CDR1 is SGHTA and CDR2 is FQGNSA. The CDR3 contains 17 residues. The DNA read from the CDR3 is TGTGCCAGCAGCTTAGCAGATACGACCACCGGGGGGTACGAG. Residues: CASSLADTTTGGYE. The full-length CDR3 reads as CASSLADTTTGGYEQYF.

This clone was seen ten or more times. The CDR3 end is not reached by the read, which stops 3 residues before it; the germline J gene fills it in. This rearrangement joins TRBV5-1 to TRBJ1-4, with 8 nucleotides matching TRBD1. CDR1 is SGHRS, CDR2 YFSETQ, per germline. Trimming cost V 4 bases and J 8 bases; bases outside gene matches: 16. The length of the CDR3 is 17 residues. The CDR3: CASSPGTGKGSSEKLFF. The CDR3 bases that were read are TGCGCCAGCAGCCCAGGGACAGGCAAAGGGTCTTCAGAAAAA.

Concerning this clone: Read sequence stops 3 residues before the CDR3 end, and the germline J gene provides the missing end. The chain recombines TRBV19 with TRBJ2-2; D is undetermined. This CDR3 contains 12 residues. Germline V lookup: CDR1 LNHDA, CDR2 SQIVND (reference sequence). Here the CDR3 reads CASRSLASPLFF. CDR3 DNA, as far as it was read: TGTGCCAGTAGATCGTTGGCTTCACCG.

This clone occurred many times. The missing CDR3 end, 3 residues past where the read stops, is filled in from the germline J gene. V is TRBV12-3 or TRBV12-4 and J is TRBJ2-2; the match to TRBD2 covers 9 bases. The CDR3 extends over 17 amino acids. V trimming: 2 bases; J trimming: 5 bases; junction bases outside the gene matches: 9. The sequenced CDR3 bases are TGTGCCAGCAGTTTAATCTGGCTAGCGGGAAGGACCGGGGAG. This sequence encodes CASSLIWLAGRTGE. The full-length CDR3 reads as CASSLIWLAGRTGELFF.

This clone has a count of ten or more. The CDR3 sequence is CASSSIGTGSGYTF. CDR3 DNA, as far as it was read: TGTGCCAGCAGCTCCATAGGGACAGGGAGTGGC. The chain uses TRBV7-8 and TRBJ1-2; 9 nucleotides line up with TRBD1. The missing CDR3 end, 3 residues past where the read stops, is filled in from the germline J gene. Looked up from germline, CDR1 is SGHVS and CDR2 is FQNEAQ. J was trimmed by 7 bases and V by 4 bases; bases with no gene match: 7. There are 14 residues in the CDR3. The full variable domain, in which reference TRBV7-8 and TRBJ1-2 provide the parts outside the CDR3, is GAGVSQSPRYKVAKRGQDVALRCDPISGHVSLFWYQQALGQGPEFLTYFQNEAQLDKSGLPSDRFFAERPEGSVSTLKIQRTQQEDSAVYLCASSSIGTGSGYTFGSGTRLTVV.

In this sample, this clone turned up many times. Sequencing ends 3 residues short of the CDR3 end; the germline J gene provides the rest. This chain links TRBV5-4 with TRBJ2-1, with 11 positions matching TRBD2. Per the germline V gene, CDR1 is SGHNT and CDR2 is YYREEE (reference sequence). The junction had 6 bases not matched to a gene; V was cut back by 3 bases and J by 7 bases. This CDR3 region has 15 residues. This CDR3 reads CASSYSGRAANEQFF. The sequenced part of the CDR3 DNA is TGTGCCAGCAGCTATAGCGGGAGGGCCGCGAATGAG.

CDR3 bases read: TGTGCCAGTAGCCAGGACAGGGGTCAAGAGACA. The encoded protein is CASSQDRGQET. The full-length CDR3 reads as CASSQDRGQETAFF. The chain uses TRBV19 and TRBJ1-1; 9 positions agree with TRBD1. Read sequence stops 3 residues before the CDR3 end, and the germline J gene provides the missing end. Germline CDR1 reads LNHDA; CDR2 reads SQIVND (reference sequence). The CDR3 length is 14 residues.